This is a list of T cell receptor beta chains from one sample in a study of siplizumab effects on memory and regulatory T cells. TCRdb's table, derived via immunoSEQ multiplex PCR, lists solely in-frame clones and lacks some. The sample lists about 120,000 clones, 90% to 95% occurring once. Source material: non-Treg CD4+ T cells sorted from blood. The receptor set was obtained from a human donor in good health. The CDR3 runs from the conserved cysteine through the conserved F or W. Fields, in order: V gene, D gene, clone size, J gene, CDR3 protein, CDR3 DNA. The D gene is left open where the match is weak. Clone size, where shown, is once, few, many, or a class for clones that have expanded.

v_gene: TRBV11-2; d_gene: NA; abundance: NA; j_gene: TRBJ2-5; CDR3aa: CASSQDSVGQETQYF; CDR3nt: TGTGCCAGCAGCCAGGACAGCGTTGGTCAAGAGACCCAGTACTTC
v_gene: TRBV10-2; d_gene: TRBD1; abundance: NA; j_gene: TRBJ1-6; CDR3aa: CASSEDRVYSPLHF; CDR3nt: TGCGCCAGCAGCGAGGACAGGGTTTATTCACCCCTCCACTTT
v_gene: TRBV9; d_gene: NA; abundance: few; j_gene: TRBJ1-1; CDR3aa: CASSVHWQGTEAFF; CDR3nt: TGTGCCAGCAGCGTACATTGGCAGGGGACTGAAGCTTTCTTT
v_gene: TRBV18; d_gene: NA; abundance: NA; j_gene: TRBJ2-2; CDR3aa: CASSPVKGGGELFF; CDR3nt: TGTGCCAGCTCACCAGTGAAGGGCGGCGGGGAGCTGTTTTTT
v_gene: TRBV19; d_gene: TRBD1; abundance: NA; j_gene: TRBJ1-1; CDR3aa: CASSMGTANRIEAFF; CDR3nt: TGTGCCAGTAGTATGGGGACAGCGAACCGAATTGAAGCTTTCTTT
v_gene: TRBV27; d_gene: NA; abundance: NA; j_gene: TRBJ1-4; CDR3aa: CASSRAGHRREKLFF; CDR3nt: TGTGCCAGCAGTCGAGCGGGACATCGGCGTGAAAAACTGTTTTTT
v_gene: TRBV4-2; d_gene: NA; abundance: once; j_gene: TRBJ2-3; CDR3aa: CASSQDRASTQYF; CDR3nt: TGTGCCAGCAGCCAAGATCGAGCTAGTACGCAGTATTTT
v_gene: TRBV28; d_gene: NA; abundance: NA; j_gene: TRBJ1-2; CDR3aa: CASSKQGTGYTF; CDR3nt: TGTGCCAGCAGCAAACAGGGTACAGGCTACACCTTC
v_gene: TRBV7-2; d_gene: NA; abundance: NA; j_gene: TRBJ2-5; CDR3aa: CASSPRGASRQLRETQYF; CDR3nt: TGTGCCAGCAGCCCCCGGGGCGCCTCCAGGCAACTTCGAGAGACCCAGTACTTC
v_gene: TRBV25-1; d_gene: NA; abundance: NA; j_gene: TRBJ1-2; CDR3aa: CASTRGFGYTF; CDR3nt: TGTGCCAGCACCCGAGGGTTTGGCTACACCTTC
v_gene: TRBV19; d_gene: NA; abundance: NA; j_gene: TRBJ2-3; CDR3aa: CASSIQGQHTDTQYF; CDR3nt: TGTGCCAGTAGTATTCAAGGGCAGCACACAGATACGCAGTATTTT
v_gene: TRBV23-1; d_gene: NA; abundance: NA; j_gene: TRBJ1-5; CDR3aa: CASSQDSPSNQPQHF; CDR3nt: TGCGCCAGCAGTCAGGACAGTCCAAGCAATCAGCCCCAGCATTTT
v_gene: TRBV27; d_gene: TRBD1; abundance: NA; j_gene: TRBJ2-7; CDR3aa: CASSLGQGWEQYF; CDR3nt: TGTGCCAGCAGTTTAGGACAGGGGTGGGAGCAGTACTTC
v_gene: TRBV5-4; d_gene: TRBD2; abundance: NA; j_gene: TRBJ2-6; CDR3aa: CASSSGGLAGSSGANVLTF; CDR3nt: TGTGCCAGCAGCAGCGGGGGACTAGCGGGTTCCTCTGGGGCCAACGTCCTGACTTTC
v_gene: TRBV28; d_gene: NA; abundance: NA; j_gene: TRBJ2-6; CDR3aa: CASSLRGTGANVLTF; CDR3nt: TGTGCCAGCAGCCTCCGGGGTACTGGGGCCAACGTCCTGACTTTC
v_gene: TRBV28; d_gene: TRBD2; abundance: NA; j_gene: TRBJ2-3; CDR3aa: CASTQRGGPDTQYF; CDR3nt: TGTGCCAGCACCCAACGGGGGGGGCCAGATACGCAGTATTTT
v_gene: TRBV5-1; d_gene: TRBD1; abundance: NA; j_gene: TRBJ2-2; CDR3aa: CASSRLGGTNTGELFF; CDR3nt: TGCGCCAGCAGCCGGTTAGGGGGCACGAACACCGGGGAGCTGTTTTTT
v_gene: TRBV21-1; d_gene: NA; abundance: NA; j_gene: TRBJ2-7; CDR3aa: CASSIRAYEQYF; CDR3nt: TGTGCCAGCAGCATCAGGGCCTACGAGCAGTACTTC
v_gene: TRBV5-1; d_gene: NA; abundance: NA; j_gene: TRBJ1-4; CDR3aa: CASSQGGEKLFF; CDR3nt: TGCGCCAGCAGCCAGGGAGGCGAAAAACTGTTTTTT
v_gene: TRBV6-1; d_gene: TRBD1; abundance: NA; j_gene: TRBJ2-7; CDR3aa: CASSEIRQGVYEQYF; CDR3nt: TGTGCCAGCAGTGAAATCAGACAGGGGGTCTACGAGCAGTACTTC
v_gene: TRBV18; d_gene: NA; abundance: NA; j_gene: TRBJ2-2; CDR3aa: CASSHGQSGELFF; CDR3nt: TGTGCCAGCTCACACGGACAGTCTGGGGAGCTGTTTTTT
v_gene: TRBV5-4; d_gene: NA; abundance: once; j_gene: TRBJ1-3; CDR3aa: CASSSLSSGNTIYF; CDR3nt: TGTGCCAGCAGCTCTTTGAGCTCTGGAAACACCATATATTTT
v_gene: TRBV7-2; d_gene: NA; abundance: NA; j_gene: TRBJ2-5; CDR3aa: CASSRGTEQATQYF; CDR3nt: TGTGCCAGCAGCCGCGGGACAGAGCAAGCCACCCAGTACTTC
v_gene: TRBV19; d_gene: TRBD1; abundance: NA; j_gene: TRBJ1-6; CDR3aa: CASSMDRVGSPLHF; CDR3nt: TGTGCCAGTAGTATGGACAGGGTCGGGTCACCCCTCCACTTT
v_gene: TRBV4-1; d_gene: NA; abundance: NA; j_gene: TRBJ2-7; CDR3aa: CASSGRDPRDYEQYF; CDR3nt: TGCGCCAGCAGCGGCCGGGACCCCCGGGACTACGAGCAGTACTTC
v_gene: TRBV7-6; d_gene: TRBD1; abundance: NA; j_gene: TRBJ2-5; CDR3aa: CASSSGDRTTQTQYF; CDR3nt: TGTGCCAGCAGCTCCGGGGACAGGACCACACAGACCCAGTACTTC
v_gene: TRBV9; d_gene: TRBD2; abundance: NA; j_gene: TRBJ2-5; CDR3aa: CASSRQDRRGGGVETQYF; CDR3nt: TGTGCCAGCAGCCGGCAGGACAGGCGCGGGGGGGGTGTGGAGACCCAGTACTTC
v_gene: TRBV7-2; d_gene: TRBD1; abundance: once; j_gene: TRBJ1-2; CDR3aa: CASSVGRDRMYGYTF; CDR3nt: TGTGCCAGCAGCGTAGGCCGGGACAGGATGTATGGCTACACCTTC
v_gene: TRBV6-1; d_gene: TRBD1; abundance: NA; j_gene: TRBJ2-3; CDR3aa: CASSGLQGLADTQYF; CDR3nt: TGTGCCAGCAGTGGACTACAGGGGCTAGCAGATACGCAGTATTTT
v_gene: TRBV6-5; d_gene: NA; abundance: NA; j_gene: TRBJ1-1; CDR3aa: CASSYSSGGMGTEAFF; CDR3nt: TGTGCCAGCAGTTACTCCTCCGGGGGGATGGGCACTGAAGCTTTCTTT
v_gene: TRBV18; d_gene: TRBD1; abundance: few; j_gene: TRBJ2-3; CDR3aa: CASSPRQGREDTQYF; CDR3nt: TGTGCCAGCTCACCACGACAGGGACGAGAAGATACGCAGTATTTT
v_gene: TRBV23-1; d_gene: NA; abundance: once; j_gene: TRBJ2-7; CDR3aa: CASSPPGGIVYEQYF; CDR3nt: TGCGCCAGCAGTCCTCCCGGGGGCATAGTCTACGAGCAGTACTTC
v_gene: TRBV5-1; d_gene: NA; abundance: NA; j_gene: TRBJ2-7; CDR3aa: CASSLSGGSYEQYF; CDR3nt: TGCGCCAGCAGCTTGAGTGGGGGCTCCTACGAGCAGTACTTC
v_gene: TRBV5-1; d_gene: NA; abundance: NA; j_gene: TRBJ2-7; CDR3aa: CASGTSYEQYF; CDR3nt: TGCGCCAGCGGAACTAGCTACGAGCAGTACTTC
v_gene: TRBV10-3; d_gene: TRBD1; abundance: NA; j_gene: TRBJ2-5; CDR3aa: CAISATGYQETQYF; CDR3nt: TGTGCCATCAGTGCGACAGGGTACCAAGAGACCCAGTACTTC
v_gene: TRBV5-1; d_gene: NA; abundance: NA; j_gene: TRBJ2-3; CDR3aa: CASSLLQPPITDTQYF; CDR3nt: TGCGCCAGCAGCTTACTACAGCCTCCTATCACAGATACGCAGTATTTT
v_gene: TRBV6-1; d_gene: NA; abundance: NA; j_gene: TRBJ2-4; CDR3aa: CATARESVGIQYF; CDR3nt: TGTGCCACAGCCAGGGAATCCGTGGGGATTCAGTACTTC
v_gene: TRBV29-1; d_gene: NA; abundance: NA; j_gene: TRBJ2-1; CDR3aa: CSVGGGKQFF; CDR3nt: TGCAGCGTTGGCGGAGGTAAGCAGTTCTTC
v_gene: TRBV6-1; d_gene: NA; abundance: once; j_gene: TRBJ2-7; CDR3aa: CASRRTGDTYEQYF; CDR3nt: TGTGCCAGCAGACGGACGGGGGACACGTACGAGCAGTACTTC
v_gene: TRBV5-1; d_gene: NA; abundance: NA; j_gene: TRBJ1-4; CDR3aa: CASSGSGGGNEKLFF; CDR3nt: TGCGCCAGCAGTGGATCGGGGGGAGGTAATGAAAAACTGTTTTTT
v_gene: TRBV18; d_gene: TRBD1; abundance: NA; j_gene: TRBJ2-3; CDR3aa: CASSPLGGDTQYF; CDR3nt: TGTGCCAGCTCACCATTAGGGGGCGATACGCAGTATTTT
v_gene: TRBV30; d_gene: NA; abundance: NA; j_gene: TRBJ2-1; CDR3aa: CAWKDRGADEQFF; CDR3nt: TGTGCCTGGAAGGATAGGGGGGCCGATGAGCAGTTCTTC
v_gene: TRBV11-2; d_gene: NA; abundance: NA; j_gene: TRBJ2-2; CDR3aa: CASRPTQNTGELFF; CDR3nt: TGTGCCAGCAGGCCTACTCAGAACACCGGGGAGCTGTTTTTT
v_gene: TRBV6-6; d_gene: TRBD1; abundance: NA; j_gene: TRBJ2-7; CDR3aa: CASSKGQGASYEQYF; CDR3nt: TGTGCCAGCAGTAAGGGACAGGGGGCGTCCTACGAGCAGTACTTC
v_gene: TRBV5-6; d_gene: NA; abundance: NA; j_gene: TRBJ2-7; CDR3aa: CASSTLRGAYEQYF; CDR3nt: TGTGCCAGCAGCACACTTAGGGGGGCCTACGAGCAGTACTTC
v_gene: TRBV29-1; d_gene: TRBD1; abundance: NA; j_gene: TRBJ2-3; CDR3aa: CSVVSGTGGWDTQYF; CDR3nt: TGCAGCGTTGTTTCCGGGACAGGGGGTTGGGATACGCAGTATTTT
v_gene: TRBV15; d_gene: NA; abundance: NA; j_gene: TRBJ2-2; CDR3aa: CATSIFPYINTGELFF; CDR3nt: TGTGCCACCAGCATTTTCCCGTACATTAACACCGGGGAGCTGTTTTTT
v_gene: TRBV18; d_gene: NA; abundance: NA; j_gene: TRBJ1-1; CDR3aa: CASSLNKNTEAFF; CDR3nt: TGTGCCAGCTCCCTGAACAAGAACACTGAAGCTTTCTTT
v_gene: TRBV5-1; d_gene: NA; abundance: once; j_gene: TRBJ2-1; CDR3aa: CASSLVQGIHNEQFF; CDR3nt: TGCGCCAGCAGCTTGGTCCAGGGTATCCACAATGAGCAGTTCTTC
v_gene: TRBV7-2; d_gene: TRBD2; abundance: NA; j_gene: TRBJ2-3; CDR3aa: CASSNQAGYTDTQYF; CDR3nt: TGTGCCAGCAGCAACCAAGCGGGGTACACAGATACGCAGTATTTT
v_gene: TRBV18; d_gene: NA; abundance: NA; j_gene: TRBJ1-2; CDR3aa: CASSPPASGRGGYTF; CDR3nt: TGTGCCAGCTCACCACCCGCTTCGGGGAGGGGTGGCTACACCTTC
v_gene: TRBV19; d_gene: NA; abundance: NA; j_gene: TRBJ1-1; CDR3aa: CASSRGPGGITEAFF; CDR3nt: TGTGCCAGTAGTCGGGGGCCCGGAGGGATCACTGAAGCTTTCTTT
v_gene: TRBV5-4; d_gene: TRBD1; abundance: NA; j_gene: TRBJ2-7; CDR3aa: CASSRTSDRGVYEQYF; CDR3nt: TGTGCCAGCAGCCGAACGTCGGACAGGGGAGTCTACGAGCAGTACTTC
v_gene: TRBV27; d_gene: NA; abundance: NA; j_gene: TRBJ2-3; CDR3aa: CASTSSVFTDTQYF; CDR3nt: TGTGCCAGCACATCTTCAGTTTTCACAGATACGCAGTATTTT
v_gene: TRBV5-1; d_gene: NA; abundance: NA; j_gene: TRBJ1-3; CDR3aa: CASSWFGAEGNTIYF; CDR3nt: TGCGCCAGCAGCTGGTTTGGGGCAGAAGGAAACACCATATATTTT